Listed here are 18 T cell receptor beta chains from one sample, sequenced in a study of blood T cell repertoires in COVID-19. Generated by immunoSEQ multiplex PCR, the TCRdb table keeps only in-frame clones and is missing some. The sample lists about 16,000 clones, under 95% occurring once. Sequenced material: peripheral blood. The source of these receptors is a man aged 55 to 70 with active COVID-19.

The rearrangement joins TRBV6-6 to TRBJ2-3; 7 bases line up with TRBD1. CDR1 is MNHNY, CDR2 SVGAGI, per germline (reference sequence). V lost 6 bases to trimming and J lost 4 bases; unmatched junction nucleotides: 4. CDR3 length equals 13 residues. In DNA form, the CDR3 reads TGTGCCAGCAGAACAGGGGTCCCAGATACGCAGTATTTT. Amino acid sequence: CASRTGVPDTQYF.

The chain uses TRBV28 and TRBJ2-6; D is undetermined. The CDR3 runs to 15 residues. Germline-derived CDR1 and CDR2 are MDHEN and SYDVKM. V lost 3 bases and J lost 2, with 8 bases in between. The CDR3 sequence: CASSFVAAGANVLTF. The CDR3 region has the DNA TGTGCCAGCAGTTTTGTGGCGGCTGGGGCCAACGTCCTGACTTTC. Using reference TRBV28 and TRBJ2-6 for the parts outside the CDR3, the full variable domain is DVKVTQSSRYLVKRTGEKVFLECVQDMDHENMFWYRQDPGLGLRLIYFSYDVKMKEKGDIPEGYSVSREKKERFSLILESASTNQTSMYLCASSFVAAGANVLTFGAGSRLTVL.

The chain links TRBV11-2 to TRBJ2-1; no clear D. This CDR3 is built from 16 residues. Germline V gene sequence: CDR1 SGHAT, CDR2 FQNNGV. With 4 bases removed from V and 2 bases from J, the gap between germline ends came to 15 bases. The CDR3 here is CASSSYRRATYNEQFF. The CDR3 coding sequence is TGTGCCAGCAGCTCCTACCGCCGCGCCACCTACAATGAGCAGTTCTTC.

The chain recombines TRBV6-5 with TRBJ2-3; 14 nucleotides match TRBD2. The ends lost 6 bases at V and 11 bases at J; junction bases unmatched: 4. CDR3 length equals 13 residues. Germline V gene sequence: CDR1 MNHEY, CDR2 SVGAGI. DNA for the CDR3: TGTGCCAGCAGCGGGACTAGCGGGGGAGAGCAGTATTTT. It codes for CASSGTSGGEQYF.

This sequence joins TRBV10-3 and TRBJ1-3; D call uncertain. CDR3 length: 13 residues. Germline CDR1 is ENHRY and CDR2 is SYGVKD. Trimming shortened V by 5 bases and J by 0 bases, and 5 bases separated the two germline ends. The CDR3 sequence: CAISPVSGNTIYF. Written as DNA, the CDR3 is TGTGCCATCAGTCCGGTCTCTGGAAACACCATATATTTT.

V is TRBV6-4 and J is TRBJ2-7; D uncertain. V lost 2 bases and J lost 5, with 7 bases in between. This CDR3 has 12 amino acids. Germline CDR1 and CDR2: MRHNA and SNTAGT. CDR3 nucleotide sequence: TGTGCCAGCAGTGACGGGCGACACGAGCAGTACGTC. Residues: CASSDGRHEQYV.

The chain employs TRBV15 and TRBJ2-4, with TRBD2 matching over 11 bases. Trimming cost V 3 bases and J 2 bases; bases outside gene matches: 3. Germline V CDR1 and CDR2: LNHNV, YYDKDF (reference sequence). There are 16 residues in the CDR3. CDR3 in DNA: TGTGCCACCAGCAGCACTAGCGGGGGTTCCAAAAACATTCAGTACTTC. Its protein product is CATSSTSGGSKNIQYF.

The chain carries TRBV1 and TRBJ2-3; TRBD2 is the table's D call and was not checked against the DNA. TRBV1 is a pseudogene segment. The CDR3 extends over 16 amino acids. CDR3 amino acids: CTSSHPRGNETDTQYF. The DNA of the CDR3 is TGCACCAGCAGCCACCCTCGGGGAAATGAAACAGATACGCAGTATTTT.

The chain combines TRBV6-5 with TRBJ2-1; perhaps TRBD1 as D (6 bases). The V end was cut by 8 bases, the J end by 0 bases, with 14 bases between. The CDR3 runs to 15 residues. Germline-derived CDR1 and CDR2 are MNHEY and SVGAGI. The CDR3 region is CASRGQFDSYNEQFF. CDR3 nucleotide sequence: TGTGCCAGCCGGGGACAATTTGACTCCTACAATGAGCAGTTCTTC.

The chain links TRBV2 to TRBJ2-2; D ambiguous. There are 12 residues in the CDR3. Trimming shortened V by 6 bases and J by 5 bases, and 7 bases separated the two germline ends. In germline, CDR1 is SNHLY, CDR2 FYNNEI. The CDR3 bases are TGTGCCAGCAGAGAGGATACCGGGGAGCTGTTTTTT. This sequence encodes CASREDTGELFF.

This chain connects TRBV11-2 to TRBJ2-2, with 8 bases identical to TRBD2. With 2 bases clipped from V and 7 bases from J, the junction kept 9 bases outside the gene matches. Per the germline V gene, CDR1 is SGHAT and CDR2 is FQNNGV. The CDR3 contains 16 residues. CDR3 DNA sequence: TGTGCCAGCAGCTTAACCCGGGGGGGTTACAGCGGGGAGCTGTTTTTT. It yields the protein CASSLTRGGYSGELFF.

The gene calls are TRBV6-5 and TRBJ2-7; D remains ambiguous. The germline V gene encodes CDR1 MNHEY and CDR2 SVGAGI. This CDR3 contains 13 residues. V lost 6 bases to trimming and J lost 3 bases, with 12 bases between them. CDR3 loop: CASRFSSSYEQYF. In DNA, the CDR3 is TGTGCCAGCAGGTTTAGCAGCAGCTACGAGCAGTACTTC.

The gene calls are TRBV12-3 or TRBV12-4 and TRBJ1-2; D remains ambiguous. There are 13 residues in the CDR3. V was clipped by 6 bases and J by 5 bases, with 13 bases between them. The CDR3 is CASSLGSLYGYTF. CDR3 bases: TGTGCCAGCAGCCTCGGGTCGTTGTATGGCTACACCTTC.

This clone was counted a few times. The chain carries TRBV7-6 and TRBJ1-5, with a weak D call TRBD1 (5 bases). V lost 5 bases to trimming and J lost 7 bases, with 12 bases between them. The CDR3 runs to 13 residues. Germline V gene sequence: CDR1 SGHVS, CDR2 FNYEAQ. The DNA for the CDR3 is TGTGCCAGCAGCCTACAGGTCGGCCAGCCCCAGCATTTT. Amino acids: CASSLQVGQPQHF.

This clone was seen only once. The rearrangement links TRBV7-6 to TRBJ2-5; 8 positions agree with TRBD2. Germline assignment: CDR1 SGHVS and CDR2 FNYEAQ. V was pared by 4 bases and J by 5 bases, with 9 bases of the junction left unmatched. CDR3 length: 15 residues. The CDR3 sequence: CASSSSGGREETQYF. The CDR3 nucleotides read TGTGCCAGCAGCTCCAGCGGGGGACGGGAGGAGACCCAGTACTTC.

The J gene is TRBJ1-3, the V gene TRBV5-1; D remains unclear. V was shortened by 4 bases and J by 4 bases, with 12 bases between the two germline ends. The CDR3 contains 14 residues. Germline values: CDR1 SGHRS, CDR2 YFSETQ. The CDR3 region is CASSPQDRGNTIYF. In nucleotides, the CDR3 is TGCGCCAGCAGCCCGCAGGATCGCGGAAACACCATATATTTT.

The count of this clone is one. The rearrangement joins TRBV19 to TRBJ1-3; TRBD1 matches at 8 bases. Germline V lookup: CDR1 LNHDA, CDR2 SQIVND (reference sequence). Trimming took 5 bases from V and 4 from J; bases not matched to a gene: 4. The CDR3 contains 14 residues. CDR3 bases: TGTGCCAGTAGTCCGGGACAGGCAGGAAACACCATATATTTT. Translated: CASSPGQAGNTIYF. The entire variable domain, with the rest obtained from reference TRBV19 and TRBJ1-3, is as follows: DGGITQSPKYLFRKEGQNVTLSCEQNLNHDAMYWYRQDPGQGLRLIYYSQIVNDFQKGDIAEGYSVSREKKESFPLTVTSAQKNPTAFYLCASSPGQAGNTIYFGEGSWLTVV.

The rearrangement joins TRBV5-3 to TRBJ2-5; TRBD1 agrees at 7 bases. TRBV5-3 is reported as an ORF; its role is uncertain. The J segment lost 3 bases and the V segment lost 5 bases, leaving 7 bases of the junction unmatched. The CDR3 contains 14 residues. CDR3 DNA: TGTGCCAGAAGTGGCGACAGGGTTAAAGAGACCCAGTACTTC. It specifies CARSGDRVKETQYF.